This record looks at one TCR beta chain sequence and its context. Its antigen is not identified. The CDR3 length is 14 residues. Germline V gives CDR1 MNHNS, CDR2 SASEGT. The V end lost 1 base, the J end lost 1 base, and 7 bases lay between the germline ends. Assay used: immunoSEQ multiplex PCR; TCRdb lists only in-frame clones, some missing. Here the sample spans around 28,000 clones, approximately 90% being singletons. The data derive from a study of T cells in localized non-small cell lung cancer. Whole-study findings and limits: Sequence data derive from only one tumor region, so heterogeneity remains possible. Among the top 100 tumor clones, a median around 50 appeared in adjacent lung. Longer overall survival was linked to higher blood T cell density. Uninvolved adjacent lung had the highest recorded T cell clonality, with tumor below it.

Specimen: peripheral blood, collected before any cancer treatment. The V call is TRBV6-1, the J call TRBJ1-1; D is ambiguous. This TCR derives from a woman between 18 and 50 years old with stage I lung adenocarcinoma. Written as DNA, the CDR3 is TGTGCCAGCAGTGAAGTTAGCTGGAACACTGAAGCTTTCTTT. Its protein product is CASSEVSWNTEAFF.